This passage covers 21 T cell receptor beta chains from one sample sequenced in a study of Graves' ophthalmopathy and Graves' hyperthyroidism. Amplification of the TCR beta CDR3 regions used RNA transcripts (as template). RT-PCR in the first round used HTBI primers; a second-round multiplex PCR followed. TCRdb recomputed calls from the multiplex PCR reads with MiXCR, one row per CDR3 protein. The sample carries hundreds of thousands of distinct CDR3 sequences, more than 20% recorded once. Sequencing used peripheral blood. All receptors derive from a woman in her late teens or twenties with stable Graves' hyperthyroidism.

V is TRBV6-1 and J is TRBJ2-7; 7 bases align to TRBD2. The V gene end was trimmed by 4 bases and the J gene end by 5 bases; junction bases not matched to a gene: 20. This CDR3 region has 18 residues. From germline, CDR1 is MNHNS and CDR2 SASEGT. DNA for the CDR3: TGTGCCAGCAGTGCTTGGGGGGGTTCCGGGACTGGCCGTAACGAGCAGTACTTC. Protein: CASSAWGGSGTGRNEQYF.

Here the CDR3 reads CASSANPSGEETQYF. The CDR3 region has the DNA TGTGCCAGCAGTGCCAACCCGAGTGGGGAGGAGACCCAGTACTTC. The rearrangement joins TRBV27 to TRBJ2-5, with D possibly matching TRBD2 (5 bases). The germline V and J ends were trimmed by 5 bases and 5 bases, with 18 bases remaining between them. The germline CDR1 and CDR2 sequences are MNHEY and SMNVEV (reference sequence). This CDR3 has 15 residues.

This clonotype was counted many times. V is TRBV7-2 and J is TRBJ1-2; D is possibly TRBD1 (6 bases). V lost 3 bases and J lost 4, with 9 bases in between. The CDR3 has 13 residues. The germline CDR1 and CDR2 sequences are SGHTA and FQGNSA. The CDR3: CASSFDRSYGYTF. The CDR3 coding sequence is TGTGCCAGCAGCTTCGACAGGAGCTATGGCTACACCTTC.

The chain links TRBV6-4 to TRBJ1-2, with TRBD1 matching over 7 bases. Germline CDR1 MRHNA, CDR2 SNTAGT. The CDR3 length is 14 residues. Germline trimming cut 3 bases from V and 8 bases from J; bases unmatched to any gene: 9. Here the CDR3 reads CASSEGEGAAGYTF. The CDR3, as DNA: TGTGCCAGCAGTGAGGGCGAGGGGGCCGCGGGCTACACCTTC.

This chain connects TRBV7-9 to TRBJ2-4; maybe TRBD1 (6 bases). TRBJ2-5 matches the DNA end more closely, so the J call is doubtful. CDR3 size: 14 residues. The germline gives CDR1 SEHNR, CDR2 FQNEAQ (reference sequence). CDR3 sequence reads: CASSLMDSRETQYF. Here the CDR3 DNA reads TGTGCCAGCAGCTTGATGGACAGCCGGGAGACCCAGTACTTC.

V usage is TRBV3-1 and J usage is TRBJ2-2; 11 bases match TRBD2. This CDR3 is 20 amino acids long. In germline, CDR1 is LGHDT, CDR2 YNNKEL (reference sequence). The trim removed 3 bases at V and 7 bases at J, leaving 19 bases unmatched. CDR3 sequence (DNA): TGTGCCAGCAGCCACGATAGGGGACCGTATAGCGGGAGGGCGCGCGGGGAGCTGTTTTTT. Protein product: CASSHDRGPYSGRARGELFF.

This clonotype was seen repeatedly, ten times or more. The J gene is TRBJ2-7, the V gene TRBV28; 7 nucleotides align to TRBD1. Germline assignment: CDR1 MDHEN and CDR2 SYDVKM. This CDR3 contains 14 residues. V was pared by 9 bases and J by 3 bases, with 11 bases of the junction left unmatched. CDR3 sequence (DNA): TGTGCCAGTCTGAACAGGGGAATGGGCTACGAGCAGTACTTC. It specifies CASLNRGMGYEQYF. The full variable domain, in which reference TRBV28 and TRBJ2-7 provide the parts outside the CDR3, is DVKVTQSSRYLVKRTGEKVFLECVQDMDHENMFWYRQDPGLGLRLIYFSYDVKMKEKGDIPEGYSVSREKKERFSLILESASTNQTSMYLCASLNRGMGYEQYFGPGTRLTVT.

The rearrangement links TRBV6-1 to TRBJ1-1, with 7 bases aligning to TRBD1. V lost 3 bases and J lost 7; bases outside the gene matches: 5. Germline V CDR1 and CDR2: MNHNS, SASEGT. CDR3 size: 13 residues. The CDR3 DNA reads as TGTGCCAGCAGTGAGAAACAGGGGAATGAAGCTTTCTTT. Translated, it gives CASSEKQGNEAFF.

Ten or more counts support this clonotype. The V and J genes are TRBV20-1 and TRBJ2-2, with 7 bases fitting TRBD1. From germline, CDR1 is DFQATT and CDR2 SNEGSKA (reference sequence). This CDR3 has 15 residues. V was pared by 1 base and J by 4 bases, with 6 bases of the junction left unmatched. The CDR3, as DNA: TGCAGTGCTAGAGTGACAGGGCGAGTCACCGGGGAGCTGTTTTTT. Protein product: CSARVTGRVTGELFF.

At least ten counts were recorded for this clonotype. The V call is TRBV30, the J call TRBJ1-1; 9 bases line up with TRBD1. CDR1 GTSNPN and CDR2 SVGIG come from the germline V gene (reference sequence). J lost 12 bases, V lost 2 bases, and 7 bases had no gene match. The CDR3 consists of 12 residues. DNA of the CDR3: TGTGCCTGGAGTCATGGACAGGGGAAAACTTTCTTT. Residues: CAWSHGQGKTFF.

This sequence joins TRBV30 and TRBJ2-5, with no clear D. The CDR3 covers 13 residues. Germline V gives CDR1 GTSNPN, CDR2 SVGIG (reference sequence). Trimming shortened V by 2 bases and J by 5 bases, and 12 bases separated the two germline ends. Written as DNA, the CDR3 is TGTGCCTGGAGTTTCGACATGGAGGAGACCCAGTACTTC. This encodes CAWSFDMEETQYF.

The chain recombines TRBV20-1 with TRBJ2-5, with 8 positions matching TRBD2. The V segment lost 4 bases and the J segment 5 bases; nucleotides outside the gene matches: 9. Germline V gene sequence: CDR1 DFQATT, CDR2 SNEGSKA (reference sequence). The CDR3 covers 14 residues. CDR3 sequence: CSAKVSGNVETQYF. The CDR3 DNA reads as TGCAGTGCTAAAGTTAGCGGGAATGTGGAGACCCAGTACTTC.

Ten or more counts support this clonotype. A read error is possible here, since a much larger clone lies one base away. V is TRBV11-2 and J is TRBJ2-7; no firm D call. The germline gives CDR1 SGHAT, CDR2 FQNNGV. The CDR3 consists of 13 residues. CDR3 DNA sequence: TGTGCCAGCACCTTTGGGCCGAGCTACGGGCAGTACTTC. This gives the protein CASTFGPSYGQYF.

This clonotype was counted a single time. For the CDR3, the DNA is TGTGCCAGCAGGCGTAACGGACAGGACAATCAGCCCCAGCATTTT. Translation: CASRRNGQDNQPQHF. The chain uses TRBV6-1 and TRBJ1-5, with TRBD1 matching 7 bases. CDR3 length equals 15 residues. The V gene's germline CDR1 is MNHNS and CDR2 SASEGT. V lost 6 bases to trimming and J lost 3 bases; unmatched junction nucleotides: 8.

This chain uses TRBV7-2 with TRBJ2-2; the D is unclear. The CDR3 is 15 amino acids. With 5 bases removed from V and 6 bases from J, the gap between germline ends came to 16 bases. Looked up from germline, CDR1 is SGHTA and CDR2 is FQGNSA. Here the CDR3 reads CASSKLLVVAGELFF. CDR3 sequence (DNA): TGTGCCAGCAGCAAACTTCTCGTGGTGGCCGGGGAGCTGTTTTTT.

The rearrangement links TRBV19 to TRBJ2-7; D may match TRBD1 or TRBD2 (5 bases each). The V and J ends lost 3 bases and 3 bases respectively, with 15 bases between them. CDR1 and CDR2 (germline): LNHDA, SQIVND (reference sequence). This CDR3 contains 15 residues. This chain's CDR3 is CASSILSGRSYEQYF. Written as DNA, the CDR3 is TGTGCCAGTAGTATCTTGTCAGGGAGAAGCTACGAGCAGTACTTC.

There are many counts of this clonotype. V gene TRBV5-1 combines with J gene TRBJ2-5; weak D call: TRBD2 (6 bases). Trimming pared 0 bases from V and 2 bases from J, leaving 20 bases between. This CDR3 has 18 amino acids. Germline values: CDR1 SGHRS, CDR2 YFSETQ. CDR3 residues: CASSLAYGVGTRQETQYF. In DNA form, the CDR3 reads TGCGCCAGCAGCTTGGCGTACGGGGTCGGGACTCGGCAAGAGACCCAGTACTTC.

This clonotype was recorded many times. J is TRBJ1-2 and V is TRBV29-1; no clear D. With 3 bases removed from V and 4 bases from J, the gap between germline ends came to 12 bases. Looked up from germline, CDR1 is SQVTM and CDR2 is ANQGSEA. The CDR3 has 13 amino acids. In DNA form, the CDR3 reads TGCAGCGTTGACGAGGGCCCGTTCTATGGCTACACCTTC. Its protein is CSVDEGPFYGYTF.

Many counts were recorded for this clonotype. The V gene is TRBV19, the J gene TRBJ1-5; the D gene is possibly TRBD1 (6 bases). Trimming cost V 4 bases and J 2 bases, with 9 bases left between them. The CDR3 length is 14 residues. Germline loops: CDR1 LNHDA, CDR2 SQIVND (reference sequence). CDR3 region: CASSSRGRNQPQHF. CDR3 DNA: TGTGCCAGTAGTAGCAGGGGTCGCAATCAGCCCCAGCATTTT.

This clonotype came up many times. This chain uses TRBV28 with TRBJ2-7, with 7 bases aligning to TRBD2. CDR3 length equals 17 residues. The ends lost 3 bases at V and 2 bases at J; junction bases unmatched: 13. The germline CDR1 and CDR2 sequences are MDHEN and SYDVKM. The CDR3 loop is CASSLASAGARPYEQYF. Here the CDR3 DNA reads TGTGCCAGCAGTTTGGCTTCCGCGGGAGCTCGGCCCTACGAGCAGTACTTC.

This clonotype came up a few times. The genes are TRBV5-4 and TRBJ2-7; D may be TRBD2 (5 bases). Germline V gives CDR1 SGHNT, CDR2 YYREEE (reference sequence). The CDR3 totals 16 residues. V lost 2 bases and J lost 2, with 17 bases in between. For the CDR3, the DNA is TGTGCCAGCAGCTTCGGGGTCGGAAAAAATCCCTACGAGCAGTACTTC. This gives the protein CASSFGVGKNPYEQYF.